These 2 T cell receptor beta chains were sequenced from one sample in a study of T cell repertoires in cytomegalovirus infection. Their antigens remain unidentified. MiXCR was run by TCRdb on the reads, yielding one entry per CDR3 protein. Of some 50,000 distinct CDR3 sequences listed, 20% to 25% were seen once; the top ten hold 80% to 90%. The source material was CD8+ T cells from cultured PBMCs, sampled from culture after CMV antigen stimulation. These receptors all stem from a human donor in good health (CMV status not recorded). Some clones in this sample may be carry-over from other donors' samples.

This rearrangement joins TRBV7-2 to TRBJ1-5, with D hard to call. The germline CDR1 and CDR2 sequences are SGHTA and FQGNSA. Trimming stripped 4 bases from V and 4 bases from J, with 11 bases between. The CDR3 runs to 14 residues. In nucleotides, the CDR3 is TGTGCCAGCAGCTCTGTTAGTGGGAATCAGCCCCAGCATTTT. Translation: CASSSVSGNQPQHF.

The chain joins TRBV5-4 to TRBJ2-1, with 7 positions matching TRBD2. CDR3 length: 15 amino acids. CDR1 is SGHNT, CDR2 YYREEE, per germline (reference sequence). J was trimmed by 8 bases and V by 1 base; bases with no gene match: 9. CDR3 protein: CASSLRRERYDEQFF. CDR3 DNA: TGTGCCAGCAGCTTGAGGCGGGAGAGGTATGATGAGCAGTTCTTC.